The 15 T cell receptor beta chains given below trace back to one sample, sequenced in a study of blood T cell repertoires in COVID-19. Using immunoSEQ multiplex PCR, the repertoire was profiled, and TCRdb retains in-frame clones only, with some absent. In the table there are some 150,000 clones, 87% of which are singletons. The sample taken for sequencing was PBMCs or T cells enriched from blood (not recorded which). All receptors derive from a human donor with acute COVID-19. The donor label of this sample is uncertain.

This clone appeared a few times. The chain is built from TRBV30 and TRBJ2-7; 7 bases map to TRBD2. The CDR3 consists of 15 residues. Germline CDR1 reads GTSNPN; CDR2 reads SVGIG (reference sequence). With V trimmed by 2 bases and J by 2 bases, 9 bases remained unmatched. Written as DNA, the CDR3 is TGTGCCTGGAGTTTATTTCCGGGACTAACCTACGAGCAGTACTTC. Encoded protein: CAWSLFPGLTYEQYF. Full variable domain (remainder filled in from reference TRBV30 and TRBJ2-7): SQTIHQWPATLVQPVGSPLSLECTVEGTSNPNLYWYRQAAGRGLQLLFYSVGIGQISSEVPQNLSASRPQDRQFILSSKKLLLSDSGFYLCAWSLFPGLTYEQYFGPGTRLTVT.

The CDR3 spells CASSLRTSGGAGELFF. CDR3 sequence (DNA): TGTGCCAGCAGCCTAAGGACTAGCGGGGGAGCCGGGGAGCTGTTTTTT. The chain recombines TRBV7-9 with TRBJ2-2, with 13 bases that match TRBD2. Germline lookup yields CDR1 SEHNR and CDR2 FQNEAQ (reference sequence). Trimming took 5 bases from V and 6 from J; bases not matched to a gene: 6. The CDR3 is 16 residues long.

The CDR3: CSVTRTGGRYEQYF. Written as DNA, the CDR3 is TGCAGCGTGACCCGGACAGGGGGCCGGTACGAGCAGTACTTC. V is TRBV29-1 and J is TRBJ2-7; 11 bases fit TRBD1. The CDR3 contains 14 residues. Germline loops: CDR1 SQVTM, CDR2 ANQGSEA. The ends lost 6 bases at V and 4 bases at J; junction bases unmatched: 8.

This chain joins TRBV11-2 and TRBJ1-1; a possible D gene is TRBD1 (5 bases). Deletions cut 0 bases from V and 6 bases from J, with 14 bases between. The germline V gene encodes CDR1 SGHAT and CDR2 FQNNGV. The CDR3 has 15 amino acids. In nucleotides, the CDR3 is TGTGCCAGCAGCTTAGATCGGGGGTGGTTAGCTGAAGCTTTCTTT. Residues: CASSLDRGWLAEAFF.

This clone was detected only once. The chain links TRBV6-5 to TRBJ2-7; 7 bases fit TRBD1. The CDR3 contains 13 residues. Germline CDR1 reads MNHEY; CDR2 reads SVGAGI. The V segment lost 4 bases and the J segment 4 bases; nucleotides outside the gene matches: 4. The CDR3 here is CASSSTGVYEQYF. CDR3 DNA: TGTGCCAGCAGTTCCACAGGGGTTTACGAGCAGTACTTC.

The gene calls are TRBV3-1 (or the pseudogene TRBV3-2) and TRBJ2-3; no clear D gene. The CDR3 has 13 residues. The V gene lost 5 bases and the J gene lost 6 bases, with 12 bases spanning the gap. Germline V gene data show CDR1 as LGHDT and CDR2 as YNNKEL (reference sequence). In DNA, the CDR3 is TGTGCCAGCAGCAAAAGCGATATTGATACGCAGTATTTT. Protein sequence: CASSKSDIDTQYF.

V is TRBV9 and J is TRBJ1-3; a possible D gene is TRBD1 (5 bases). Germline values: CDR1 SGDLS, CDR2 YYNGEE. The ends were cut back, 3 bases at V and 1 base at J, with 5 bases in the middle. The CDR3 extends over 13 amino acids. DNA of the CDR3: TGTGCCAGCAGCGGGACATCTGGAAACACCATATATTTT. Translated: CASSGTSGNTIYF.

V gene TRBV19 combines with J gene TRBJ2-5, with 9 bases matching TRBD1. The length of the CDR3 is 16 residues. Germline V gives CDR1 LNHDA, CDR2 SQIVND (reference sequence). J gave up 2 bases and V 5 bases, and 9 bases lay outside the gene matches. This CDR3 is CASSPRGTGWQETQYF. For the CDR3, the DNA is TGTGCCAGTAGTCCCAGGGGGACAGGGTGGCAAGAGACCCAGTACTTC.

V and J are TRBV2 and TRBJ2-7; no firm D call. Germline CDR1 SNHLY, CDR2 FYNNEI. The CDR3 totals 15 residues. The V end lost 6 bases, the J end lost 1 base, and 16 bases lay between the germline ends. The CDR3 reads CASRVDLTPSYEQYF. The CDR3 region has the DNA TGTGCCAGCAGAGTAGACCTGACACCTTCCTACGAGCAGTACTTC.

The V call is TRBV6-2 or TRBV6-3, the J call TRBJ1-5; D is undetermined. V was trimmed by 4 bases and J by 7 bases, leaving 14 bases between them. The CDR3 spans 14 residues. Germline V lookup: CDR1 MNHEY, CDR2 SVGEGT. This chain's CDR3 is CASSFDSPGQPQHF. The CDR3 DNA reads TGTGCCAGCAGTTTTGACTCCCCGGGGCAGCCCCAGCATTTT.

The chain joins TRBV3-1 (or the pseudogene TRBV3-2) to TRBJ2-5; D possibly corresponds to TRBD2 (6 bases). The CDR3 length is 13 residues. Trimming left V 4 bases short and J 5 bases short, with 11 bases between. Germline CDR1 and CDR2: LGHDT and YNNKEL (reference sequence). CDR3 loop: CASSRAGGETQYF. CDR3 DNA sequence: TGTGCCAGCAGCCGGGCCGGAGGGGAGACCCAGTACTTC.

The chain recombines TRBV5-8 with TRBJ1-1; D ambiguous. CDR3 length equals 15 residues. Germline CDR1 is SGHTS and CDR2 is YDEGEE. Trimming left V 6 bases short and J 3 bases short, with 18 bases between. CDR3 in DNA: TGTGCCAGCACCGAGGGAGTCGCAAGGGACACTGAAGCTTTCTTT. Amino acids: CASTEGVARDTEAFF.

CDR3 amino acids: CASSYRGRDNSPLHF. CDR3 coding DNA: TGTGCCAGCAGTTACAGGGGGAGAGATAATTCACCCCTCCACTTT. J is TRBJ1-6 and V is TRBV2, with TRBD1 matching 8 bases. CDR1 is SNHLY, CDR2 FYNNEI, per germline. The trim removed 5 bases at V and 5 bases at J, leaving 5 bases unmatched. The CDR3 contains 15 residues.

V is TRBV19 and J is TRBJ2-1; 7 bases are shared with TRBD1. This CDR3 comprises 15 residues. CDR1 LNHDA and CDR2 SQIVND come from the germline V gene (reference sequence). The junction had 2 bases not matched to a gene; V was cut back by 3 bases and J by 0 bases. Here the CDR3 DNA reads TGTGCCAGTAGTATTACAGGGGACTCCTACAATGAGCAGTTCTTC. Translation gives CASSITGDSYNEQFF.

The rearrangement links TRBV29-1 to TRBJ1-1; D is unclear. V was pared by 3 bases and J by 8 bases, with 13 bases between. Germline lookup yields CDR1 SQVTM and CDR2 ANQGSEA. The CDR3 contains 12 residues. For the CDR3, the DNA is TGCAGCGTTGACAGCAGTAGGGAGGAAGCTTTCTTT. It codes for CSVDSSREEAFF.